The sequence of this T cell receptor (beta chain) was determined in a study of beta chain features in type 1 diabetes. Expressed TCRB transcripts were sequenced, since all the RNA that had been isolated was reverse transcribed. Sequenced by immunoSEQ multiplex PCR; TCRdb stores in-frame clones only, minus some. The sample has 240,000 or so clones; less than 35% are singletons. This clone was counted between two and nine times. Its target is not known. V lost 2 bases and J lost 6, with 12 bases in between. This CDR3 is 13 amino acids long. Germline V CDR1 and CDR2: SQVTM, ANQGSEA. General study points: Insertions at VDJ junctions were less frequent in type 1 diabetes patients. These patients also deleted more nucleotides at the same junctions. A definitive answer on HLA type influencing TCRB rearrangement was not reached here.

Specimen: central memory CD4+ T cells from blood. The V and J genes are TRBV29-1 and TRBJ2-3; D remains ambiguous. The sequence derives from a man aged 25 to 40 in good health. This chain's CDR3 is CSVESSPSDTQYF. The CDR3 bases are TGCAGCGTTGAATCGAGTCCGAGTGATACGCAGTATTTT.